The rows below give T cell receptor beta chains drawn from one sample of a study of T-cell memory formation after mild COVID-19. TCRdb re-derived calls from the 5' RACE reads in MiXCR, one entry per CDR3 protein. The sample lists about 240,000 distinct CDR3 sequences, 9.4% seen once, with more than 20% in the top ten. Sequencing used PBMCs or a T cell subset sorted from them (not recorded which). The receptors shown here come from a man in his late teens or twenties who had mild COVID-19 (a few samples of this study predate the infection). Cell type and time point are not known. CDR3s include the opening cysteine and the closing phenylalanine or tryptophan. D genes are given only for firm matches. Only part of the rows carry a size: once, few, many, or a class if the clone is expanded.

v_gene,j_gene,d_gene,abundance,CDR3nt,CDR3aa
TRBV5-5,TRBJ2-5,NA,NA,TGTGCCAGCAGCCCCCTAGGGGCCCAAGAGACCCAGTACTTC,CASSPLGAQETQYF
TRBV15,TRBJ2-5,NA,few,TGTGCCACCAGCAGAGTTAAAATCCAAGAGACCCAGTACTTC,CATSRVKIQETQYF
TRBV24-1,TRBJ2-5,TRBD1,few,TGTGCCACCAGAACAGGGGACGGCGAGACCCAGTACTTC,CATRTGDGETQYF
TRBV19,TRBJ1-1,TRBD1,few,TGTGCCAGTAGTTACAGGGGACTAACCACTGAAGCTTTCTTT,CASSYRGLTTEAFF
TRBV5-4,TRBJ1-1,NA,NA,TGTGCCAGCAGCTTGAAAGGGCAGTGGAACACTGAAGCTTTCTTT,CASSLKGQWNTEAFF
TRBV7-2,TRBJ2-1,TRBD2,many,TGTGCCAGCAGCCGGGGACTAGCGGGGGGTGTGTCCTACAATGAGCAGTTCTTC,CASSRGLAGGVSYNEQFF
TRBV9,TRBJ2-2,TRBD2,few,TGTGCCAGCAGCGTAGCTCCGAGTAGCGGGGCCGGGGAGCTGTTTTTT,CASSVAPSSGAGELFF
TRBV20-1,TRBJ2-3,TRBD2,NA,TGCAGTGCTAGAGATCCCTGGCTAGCGGGGGGGGATACGCAGTATTTT,CSARDPWLAGGDTQYF
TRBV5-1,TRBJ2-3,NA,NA,TGCGCCAGCAGCTTGGAGACCCGCCGCACAGATACGCAGTATTTT,CASSLETRRTDTQYF
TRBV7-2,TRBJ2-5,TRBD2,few,TGTGCCAGCAGATATCCGGGACTAGCTGGGGAGACCCAGTACTTC,CASRYPGLAGETQYF
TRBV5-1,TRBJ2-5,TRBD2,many,TGCGCCAGCAGCCCAGGGACTAGCCAAGAGACCCAGTACTTC,CASSPGTSQETQYF
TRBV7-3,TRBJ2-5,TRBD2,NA,TGTGCCAGCAGCTTAATAGGCCTAGCGGAGGAGACCCAGTACTTC,CASSLIGLAEETQYF
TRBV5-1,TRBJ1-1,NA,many,TGCGCCAGCAGCTTGGATTTGAACACTGAAGCTTTCTTT,CASSLDLNTEAFF
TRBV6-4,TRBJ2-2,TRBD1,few,TGTGCCAGCAGTGTACAGGGGCCTACGAACACCGGGGAGCTGTTTTTT,CASSVQGPTNTGELFF
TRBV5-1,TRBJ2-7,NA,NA,TGCGCCAGCTCCCCTCCGGGACGGATCTACGAGCAGTACTTC,CASSPPGRIYEQYF
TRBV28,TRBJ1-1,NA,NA,TGTGCCAGCTCCCTGGTGCTTGGGACGAACACTGAAGCTTTCTTT,CASSLVLGTNTEAFF
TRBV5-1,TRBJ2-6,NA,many,TGCGCCAGCAGCTTGTCCCACCCCTCTGGGGCCAACGTCCTGACTTTC,CASSLSHPSGANVLTF
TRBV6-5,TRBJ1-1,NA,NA,TGTGCCAGCAGTTACTCACCGGGATTCGACACTGAAGCTTTCTTT,CASSYSPGFDTEAFF
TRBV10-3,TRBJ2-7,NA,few,TGTGCCGGGAGCAGTGGGGGGAGCTCCTACGAGCAGTACTTC,CAGSSGGSSYEQYF
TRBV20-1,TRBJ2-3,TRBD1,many,TGCACCTGGGACAGGGGCCTCGACACAGATACGCAGTATTTT,CTWDRGLDTDTQYF
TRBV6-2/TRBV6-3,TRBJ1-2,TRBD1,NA,TGTGCCAGCAGTCCGACAGGGTATGGCTACACCTTC,CASSPTGYGYTF
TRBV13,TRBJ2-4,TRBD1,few,TGTGCCAGCAGCCCCCGGGACAGGGGGGGGAACATTCAGTACTTC,CASSPRDRGGNIQYF
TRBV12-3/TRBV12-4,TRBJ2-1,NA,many,TGTGCCAGCAGTTTAGCGGAGGGGGGTCGCGCCTACAATGAGCAGTTCTTC,CASSLAEGGRAYNEQFF
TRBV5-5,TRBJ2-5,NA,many,TGTGCCAGCAGCTTGGAAGGAACAGGGTCTGAGACCCAGTACTTC,CASSLEGTGSETQYF
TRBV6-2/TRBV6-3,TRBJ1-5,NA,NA,TGTGCCAGCAGTTATACAGGGATCGGCAATCAGCCCCAGCATTTT,CASSYTGIGNQPQHF
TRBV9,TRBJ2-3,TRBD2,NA,TGTGCCAGCAGCGTAGTTAGCGGGGGGACAGATACGCAGTATTTT,CASSVVSGGTDTQYF
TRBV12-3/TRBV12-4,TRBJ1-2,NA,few,TGTGCCAGCAGTTCCCGTGAGGGTGACTATGGCTACACCTTC,CASSSREGDYGYTF
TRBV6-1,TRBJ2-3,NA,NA,TGTGCCAGCAGTGAGCAGGGGTCCATGGATACGCAGTATTTT,CASSEQGSMDTQYF
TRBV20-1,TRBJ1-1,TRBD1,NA,TGCAGTGGCTCGAGGACAGGGAAGAACACTGAAGCTTTCTTT,CSGSRTGKNTEAFF
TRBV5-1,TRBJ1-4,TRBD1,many,TGCGCCAGCAGCTTTGACAGGGTGGACGAAAAACTGTTTTTT,CASSFDRVDEKLFF
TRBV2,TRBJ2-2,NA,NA,TGTGCCAGCAGTTCCCACGGGGAGCTGTTTTTT,CASSSHGELFF
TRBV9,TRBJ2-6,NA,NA,TGTGCCAGCAGCGAGGGGGCCAACGTCCTGACTTTC,CASSEGANVLTF
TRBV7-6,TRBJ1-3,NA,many,TGTGCCAGCAGCTTAGTTTGGGATCCTGGAAACACCATATATTTT,CASSLVWDPGNTIYF
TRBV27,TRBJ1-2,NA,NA,TGTGCCAGCAGTCCTCAGGGAGAAGACTATGGCTACACCTTC,CASSPQGEDYGYTF
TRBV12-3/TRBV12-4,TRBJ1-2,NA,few,TGTGCCAGCAGTTTAGCGGGGGAAGGCTACACCTTC,CASSLAGEGYTF
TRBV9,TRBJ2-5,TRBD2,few,TGTGCCAGCAGCTTGACTAGCGGGGTTCTGCAAGAGACCCAGTACTTC,CASSLTSGVLQETQYF
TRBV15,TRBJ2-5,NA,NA,TGTGCCACCAGCAGAGATTCTGGAAGAGGAGAGACCCAGTACTTC,CATSRDSGRGETQYF